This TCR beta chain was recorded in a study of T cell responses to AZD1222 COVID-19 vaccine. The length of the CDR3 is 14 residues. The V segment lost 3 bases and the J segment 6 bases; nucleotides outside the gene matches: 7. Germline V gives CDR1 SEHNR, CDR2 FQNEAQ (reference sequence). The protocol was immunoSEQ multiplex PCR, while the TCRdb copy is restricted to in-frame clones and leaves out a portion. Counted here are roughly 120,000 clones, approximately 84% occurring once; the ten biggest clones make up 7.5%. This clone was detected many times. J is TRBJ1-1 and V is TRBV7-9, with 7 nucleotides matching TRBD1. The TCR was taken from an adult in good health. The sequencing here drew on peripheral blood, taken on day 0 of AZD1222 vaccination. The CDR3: CASSLTGRVPEAFF. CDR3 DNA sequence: TGTGCCAGCAGCTTGACAGGGAGGGTTCCTGAAGCTTTCTTT.